This TCR beta chain came from a study of CD8 T cells in Susac syndrome. Sequencing of TCR beta was carried out in blood CD8+ and CD4+ T cells. Germline CDR1 reads DFQATT; CDR2 reads SNEGSKA (reference sequence). CDR3 length: 14 amino acids. V was pared by 6 bases and J by 2 bases, with 16 bases between. Random-hexamer reverse transcription was applied to about 0.5 to 1 ug RNA. TCRdb ran MiXCR on the immunoSEQ multiplex PCR reads and lists one entry per CDR3 protein. There are 150,000 to 160,000 distinct CDR3 sequences in the sample; approximately 96% occur only once, and roughly 0.21% lies in the top ten.

The chain recombines TRBV20-1 with TRBJ1-2, with D unclear. The sequenced sample was CD8+ T cells from PBMCs. This TCR derives from a human donor with multiple sclerosis. The CDR3 reads CSAPSAQANYGYTF. Here the CDR3 DNA reads TGCAGTGCCCCCTCGGCCCAGGCCAACTATGGCTACACCTTC.